Listed below are T cell receptor beta chains from one sample, sequenced in a study of OX40 agonist ivuxolimab in advanced cancers. Data came from immunoSEQ multiplex PCR; TCRdb stores just in-frame clones and leaves some out. The table lists 22,000 or so clones, approximately 80% of them singletons. The source was CD4+ or CD8+ T cells sorted from blood, collected in a trial of the OX40 agonist ivuxolimab. The source of these receptors is an adult with an advanced solid tumor such as melanoma, head and neck, liver or kidney cancer. The CDR3 runs from the conserved cysteine through the conserved F or W. D genes are given only for firm matches. Only some rows state a clone size, as once, few, many or a class for expanded clones.

clone size: -; D gene: -; J gene: TRBJ1-5; V gene: TRBV6-6; CDR3 DNA: TGTGCCAGCAGTCTCCCTGACAGCTATCAGCCCCAGCATTTT; CDR3 protein: CASSLPDSYQPQHF
clone size: -; D gene: -; J gene: TRBJ2-7; V gene: TRBV6-5; CDR3 DNA: TGTGCCAGCGGGACTCTCCACGAGCAGTACTTC; CDR3 protein: CASGTLHEQYF
clone size: few; D gene: -; J gene: TRBJ2-1; V gene: TRBV27; CDR3 DNA: TGTGCCAGCAGTTTACTAGCCTACAATGAGCAGTTCTTC; CDR3 protein: CASSLLAYNEQFF
clone size: -; D gene: -; J gene: TRBJ2-7; V gene: TRBV5-1; CDR3 DNA: TGCGCCAGCGGATTTGCTTGGGGGCGTTACGAGCAGTACTTC; CDR3 protein: CASGFAWGRYEQYF
clone size: -; D gene: -; J gene: TRBJ1-1; V gene: TRBV20-1; CDR3 DNA: TGCAGTGCCGGACGGCTCGTCGGAGCTTTCTTT; CDR3 protein: CSAGRLVGAFF
clone size: -; D gene: -; J gene: TRBJ2-7; V gene: TRBV5-4; CDR3 DNA: TGTGCCAGCAGCCAAGTGGGGGCCGACGAGCAGTACTTC; CDR3 protein: CASSQVGADEQYF
clone size: few; D gene: -; J gene: TRBJ1-1; V gene: TRBV19; CDR3 DNA: TGTGCCAGTAGCCACTACACTGAAGCTTTCTTT; CDR3 protein: CASSHYTEAFF
clone size: -; D gene: -; J gene: TRBJ2-3; V gene: TRBV11-2; CDR3 DNA: TGTGCCAGCAGCTCCACAGGGGCGGGACTCACAGATACGCAGTATTTT; CDR3 protein: CASSSTGAGLTDTQYF
clone size: -; D gene: -; J gene: TRBJ2-3; V gene: TRBV7-2; CDR3 DNA: TGTGCCAGCAGCTTAGATGTCTTTCTTAGCACAGATACGCAGTATTTT; CDR3 protein: CASSLDVFLSTDTQYF
clone size: -; D gene: TRBD2; J gene: TRBJ2-1; V gene: TRBV4-1; CDR3 DNA: TGCGCCAGCAGTCATAGCGGGAAGAATGAGCAGTTCTTC; CDR3 protein: CASSHSGKNEQFF
clone size: -; D gene: -; J gene: TRBJ2-3; V gene: TRBV28; CDR3 DNA: TGTGCCAGCAACCGAAGGGGCCCCGACACAGATACGCAGTATTTT; CDR3 protein: CASNRRGPDTDTQYF
clone size: few; D gene: TRBD1; J gene: TRBJ2-7; V gene: TRBV6-5; CDR3 DNA: TGTGCCAGTGGACAGGCCCTCTCCGGGCTGCAGTACTTC; CDR3 protein: CASGQALSGLQYF
clone size: -; D gene: -; J gene: TRBJ2-7; V gene: TRBV9; CDR3 DNA: TGTGCCAGCAGCGTCCGTACCGCACCCTCCTACGAGCAGTACTTC; CDR3 protein: CASSVRTAPSYEQYF
clone size: few; D gene: -; J gene: TRBJ2-5; V gene: TRBV7-6; CDR3 DNA: TGTGCCAGCAGCTTATCCGGGGAGACCCAGTACTTC; CDR3 protein: CASSLSGETQYF
clone size: -; D gene: TRBD1; J gene: TRBJ2-1; V gene: TRBV15; CDR3 DNA: TGTGCCACCAGCAGCGGACAGGTAACCTACAATGAGCAGTTCTTC; CDR3 protein: CATSSGQVTYNEQFF
clone size: -; D gene: -; J gene: TRBJ2-7; V gene: TRBV11-2; CDR3 DNA: TGTGCCAGCAGCTTAGTTCCGGACAACGAGCAGTACTTC; CDR3 protein: CASSLVPDNEQYF
clone size: -; D gene: -; J gene: TRBJ2-3; V gene: TRBV27; CDR3 DNA: TGTGCCAGCAGTTTAGGGGGTACGCAGTATTTT; CDR3 protein: CASSLGGTQYF
clone size: -; D gene: TRBD2; J gene: TRBJ2-1; V gene: TRBV4-1; CDR3 DNA: TGCGCCAGCAGCCTCGACCCGGGACTAGGATCCGATTACAATGAGCAGTTCTTC; CDR3 protein: CASSLDPGLGSDYNEQFF
clone size: -; D gene: -; J gene: TRBJ2-7; V gene: TRBV7-7; CDR3 DNA: TGTGCCAGCAGCTTAAGAGGGTACGCAGGGGGGCTCTACGAGCAGTACTTC; CDR3 protein: CASSLRGYAGGLYEQYF
clone size: once; D gene: -; J gene: TRBJ1-6; V gene: TRBV6-6; CDR3 DNA: TGTGCCAGCAGCCTCACACAGGGTAAACACAATTCACCCCTCCACTTT; CDR3 protein: CASSLTQGKHNSPLHF
clone size: -; D gene: -; J gene: TRBJ2-7; V gene: TRBV7-8; CDR3 DNA: TGTGCCAGCAGCCAAAGGCTTTACGAGCAGTACTTC; CDR3 protein: CASSQRLYEQYF
clone size: -; D gene: -; J gene: TRBJ2-5; V gene: TRBV14; CDR3 DNA: TGTGCCAGCAGCCACCCTGATCGGGCGGGCCAGTACTTC; CDR3 protein: CASSHPDRAGQYF
clone size: -; D gene: -; J gene: TRBJ1-2; V gene: TRBV7-8; CDR3 DNA: TGTGCCAGCAGCTTAGTGAACGCCGCGGGCTACACCTTC; CDR3 protein: CASSLVNAAGYTF
clone size: -; D gene: TRBD2; J gene: TRBJ2-5; V gene: TRBV28; CDR3 DNA: TGTGCCAGCAGTTTGGGACGGGGGGGCCAAGAGACCCAGTACTTC; CDR3 protein: CASSLGRGGQETQYF
clone size: -; D gene: -; J gene: TRBJ1-1; V gene: TRBV4-3; CDR3 DNA: TGCGCCAGCAGCCCTGTCGCCGGGCAGAACACTGAAGCTTTCTTT; CDR3 protein: CASSPVAGQNTEAFF
clone size: -; D gene: TRBD1; J gene: TRBJ2-5; V gene: TRBV27; CDR3 DNA: TGTGCCAGCCGTTCGACAGGGGGCATTCGAGAGACCCAGTACTTC; CDR3 protein: CASRSTGGIRETQYF
clone size: -; D gene: TRBD2; J gene: TRBJ2-7; V gene: TRBV5-4; CDR3 DNA: TGTGCCAGCAGCCGAAGACTAGCGCCCTACGAGCAGTACTTC; CDR3 protein: CASSRRLAPYEQYF
clone size: -; D gene: -; J gene: TRBJ1-1; V gene: TRBV11-2; CDR3 DNA: TGTGCCAGCAGCTTCCCCGACGGTGAAGCTTTCTTT; CDR3 protein: CASSFPDGEAFF
clone size: -; D gene: -; J gene: TRBJ1-1; V gene: TRBV9; CDR3 DNA: TGTGCCAGCAGCGTAGTCAGGAACACTGAAGCTTTCTTT; CDR3 protein: CASSVVRNTEAFF
clone size: -; D gene: -; J gene: TRBJ2-4; V gene: TRBV2; CDR3 DNA: TGTGCCAGCTGCGGGACATCCGAAGCCAAAAACATTCAGTACTTC; CDR3 protein: CASCGTSEAKNIQYF
clone size: once; D gene: TRBD1; J gene: TRBJ2-5; V gene: TRBV30; CDR3 DNA: TGTGCCTGGGCGGCGACAGGGACAGAGACCCAGTACTTC; CDR3 protein: CAWAATGTETQYF
clone size: -; D gene: -; J gene: TRBJ2-1; V gene: TRBV28; CDR3 DNA: TGTGCCAGCAGTGGGCCGACGGAGGAGCAGTTCTTC; CDR3 protein: CASSGPTEEQFF
clone size: -; D gene: TRBD1; J gene: TRBJ2-7; V gene: TRBV9; CDR3 DNA: TGTGCCAGCAGCTCCGGGACAGGGGGCTACGAGCAGTACTTC; CDR3 protein: CASSSGTGGYEQYF
clone size: -; D gene: -; J gene: TRBJ2-3; V gene: TRBV30; CDR3 DNA: TGTGCCTGGAGCGCTCGGACAGATACGCAGTATTTT; CDR3 protein: CAWSARTDTQYF
clone size: medium-sized; D gene: TRBD2; J gene: TRBJ2-1; V gene: TRBV19; CDR3 DNA: TGTGCCAGCCGGGGGGAGGGGTTTTACAATGAGCAGTTCTTC; CDR3 protein: CASRGEGFYNEQFF
clone size: few; D gene: TRBD1; J gene: TRBJ2-2; V gene: TRBV19; CDR3 DNA: TGTGCCAGTAGACCCGGACAGGGGGTAGGGGAGCTGTTTTTT; CDR3 protein: CASRPGQGVGELFF
clone size: -; D gene: TRBD1; J gene: TRBJ2-3; V gene: TRBV29-1; CDR3 DNA: TGCAGCGTTATGGGTGCAGGGGGAGACACAGATACGCAGTATTTT; CDR3 protein: CSVMGAGGDTDTQYF
clone size: -; D gene: -; J gene: TRBJ2-4; V gene: TRBV6-1; CDR3 DNA: TGTGCCAGCAGTGAACTAGGTTTCGAAAACATTCAGTACTTC; CDR3 protein: CASSELGFENIQYF
clone size: -; D gene: TRBD1; J gene: TRBJ1-2; V gene: TRBV9; CDR3 DNA: TGTGCCAGCAGCGTCGACAGGGGCGCGCGGAAAGGGGATGGCTACACCTTC; CDR3 protein: CASSVDRGARKGDGYTF
clone size: -; D gene: TRBD1; J gene: TRBJ2-7; V gene: TRBV27; CDR3 DNA: TGTGCCAGCAGTTACTCCGGGACAGGGATCTACGAGCAGTACTTC; CDR3 protein: CASSYSGTGIYEQYF
clone size: -; D gene: TRBD1; J gene: TRBJ1-2; V gene: TRBV7-9; CDR3 DNA: TGTGCCAGCAGCTCACAGGGGCCTGGCTACACCTTC; CDR3 protein: CASSSQGPGYTF
clone size: -; D gene: TRBD2; J gene: TRBJ2-7; V gene: TRBV11-3; CDR3 DNA: TGTGCCAGCAGCTTAACTAGCGGATTCGAGCAGTACTTC; CDR3 protein: CASSLTSGFEQYF
clone size: once; D gene: TRBD2; J gene: TRBJ2-1; V gene: TRBV9; CDR3 DNA: TGTGCCAGCAGCGTGGGGACTAGGAATGAGCAGTTCTTC; CDR3 protein: CASSVGTRNEQFF
clone size: -; D gene: TRBD2; J gene: TRBJ2-5; V gene: TRBV9; CDR3 DNA: TGTGCCAGCAGCGTATACGCGGGGGGCAAAGAGACCCAGTACTTC; CDR3 protein: CASSVYAGGKETQYF
clone size: -; D gene: TRBD2; J gene: TRBJ2-1; V gene: TRBV19; CDR3 DNA: TGTGCCAGTAGTACGGGGAGCGGGACCTACAATGAGCAGTTCTTC; CDR3 protein: CASSTGSGTYNEQFF
clone size: few; D gene: TRBD1; J gene: TRBJ2-7; V gene: TRBV27; CDR3 DNA: TGTGCCAGCACCCTTCATCAGGGGGCCTACGAGCAGTACTTC; CDR3 protein: CASTLHQGAYEQYF
clone size: once; D gene: -; J gene: TRBJ2-7; V gene: TRBV5-1; CDR3 DNA: TGCGCCAGCACCGGGAATAACGAGCAGTACTTC; CDR3 protein: CASTGNNEQYF
clone size: -; D gene: -; J gene: TRBJ1-1; V gene: TRBV19; CDR3 DNA: TGTGCCAGTAGTATTGGGTACACTGAAGCTTTCTTT; CDR3 protein: CASSIGYTEAFF
clone size: -; D gene: TRBD2; J gene: TRBJ2-7; V gene: TRBV4-1; CDR3 DNA: TGCGCCAGCAGCCAAGATCGGAGTAGCGGGAGTTACGAGCAGTACTTC; CDR3 protein: CASSQDRSSGSYEQYF
clone size: -; D gene: TRBD1; J gene: TRBJ2-3; V gene: TRBV2; CDR3 DNA: TGTGCCAGCAGTTACCGGGACAGCTACACAGATACGCAGTATTTT; CDR3 protein: CASSYRDSYTDTQYF
clone size: -; D gene: TRBD2; J gene: TRBJ2-1; V gene: TRBV27; CDR3 DNA: TGTGCCAGCAGTCCTATAGCGGGGGGATACGATGAGCAGTTCTTC; CDR3 protein: CASSPIAGGYDEQFF
clone size: -; D gene: -; J gene: TRBJ1-2; V gene: TRBV5-1; CDR3 DNA: TGCGCCAGCAGGATGGATGGGGCAGGAGACCTCTATGGCTACACCTTC; CDR3 protein: CASRMDGAGDLYGYTF
clone size: -; D gene: -; J gene: TRBJ2-5; V gene: TRBV7-6; CDR3 DNA: TGTGCCAGCAGGGGGGCTGGCGAGACCCAGTACTTC; CDR3 protein: CASRGAGETQYF